This T cell receptor (beta chain) was observed in a study of cytomegalovirus exposure and HLA in healthy donors. Study-level results: Later analysis identified over 15,000 TCR beta sequences associated with HLA alleles, using a false discovery rate threshold of 0.05. Follow-up analysis found HLA locus-dependent TCR association rates, highest for DRB1 and lowest for HLA-C.

This clone has only one observation. Its antigen is currently unknown. In germline, CDR1 is SGHTA, CDR2 FQGTGA. The CDR3 contains 14 residues. V was clipped by 2 bases and J by 2 bases; unmatched bases: 2. The PCR was carried out with 60 Vbeta primers and 13 Jbeta primers. Only in-frame clones appear in the TCRdb table, and some are missing; sequencing was by immunoSEQ multiplex PCR. This repertoire shows 200,000 to 250,000 clones, around 75% found once; its top ten account for less than 2%. This clonotype originated in a woman in her twenties or thirties in good health and CMV-seronegative. Material: PBMCs. The chain combines TRBV7-3 with TRBJ2-7; TRBD2 aligns across 8 bases. CDR3 region: CASSLGGLAYEQYF. Written as DNA, the CDR3 is TGTGCCAGCAGCTTAGGGGGACTAGCCTACGAGCAGTACTTC. The full variable domain, in which reference TRBV7-3 and TRBJ2-7 provide the parts outside the CDR3, is GAGVSQTPSNKVTEKGKYVELRCDPISGHTALYWYRQSLGQGPEFLIYFQGTGAADDSGLPNDRFFAVRPEGSVSTLKIQRTERGDSAVYLCASSLGGLAYEQYFGPGTRLTVT.